The T cell receptor beta chain described here comes from a study of T cell responses to AZD1222 COVID-19 vaccine. On this clone: What it recognizes is unknown.

Profiled with immunoSEQ multiplex PCR; TCRdb holds only in-frame clones, not every one. Of over 110,000 clones listed, 93% are singletons. Study-wide results and caveats: There were mostly white British donors and more females than males, and clonal diversity was possibly underestimated. Dominant at 160-218 and 743-854, vaccine-associated CD4 TCRs also spanned spike. Only 5 to 7 individuals given AZD1222 were seropositive at baseline.

With V trimmed by 5 bases and J by 6 bases, 5 bases remained unmatched. The CDR3 covers 14 residues. Looked up from germline, CDR1 is MNHEY and CDR2 is SMNVEV (reference sequence). The rearrangement links TRBV27 to TRBJ2-3, with TRBD2 matching 10 bases. The sequences come from peripheral blood, collected after recovery from COVID-19. The origin of this receptor is an adult who had recovered from COVID-19. This chain's CDR3 is CASSSGRVGDTQYF. In DNA, the CDR3 is TGTGCCAGCAGTAGCGGGAGGGTCGGGGATACGCAGTATTTT.